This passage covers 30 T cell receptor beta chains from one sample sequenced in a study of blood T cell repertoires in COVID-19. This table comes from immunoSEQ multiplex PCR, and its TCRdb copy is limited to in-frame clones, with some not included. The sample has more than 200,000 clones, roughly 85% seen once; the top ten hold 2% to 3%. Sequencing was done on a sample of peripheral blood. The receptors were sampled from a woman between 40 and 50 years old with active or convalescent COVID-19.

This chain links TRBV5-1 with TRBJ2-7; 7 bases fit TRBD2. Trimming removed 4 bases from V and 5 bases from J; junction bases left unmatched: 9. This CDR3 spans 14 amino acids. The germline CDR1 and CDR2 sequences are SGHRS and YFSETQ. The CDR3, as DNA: TGCGCCAGCAGCCCGAACCGACTAGCTGACGAGCAGTACTTC. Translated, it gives CASSPNRLADEQYF.

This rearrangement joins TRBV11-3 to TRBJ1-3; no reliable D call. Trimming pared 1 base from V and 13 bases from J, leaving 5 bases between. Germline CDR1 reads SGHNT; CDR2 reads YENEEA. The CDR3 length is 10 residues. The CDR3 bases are TGTGCCAGCAGCTTAGGAGGGATATATTTT. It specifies CASSLGGIYF.

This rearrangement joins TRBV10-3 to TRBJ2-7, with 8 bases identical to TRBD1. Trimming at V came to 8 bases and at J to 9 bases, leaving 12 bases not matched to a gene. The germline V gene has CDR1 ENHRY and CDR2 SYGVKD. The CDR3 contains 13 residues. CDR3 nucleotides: TGTGCCATCGAGGAGGGACAGGTGGGCCGGCAGTACTTC. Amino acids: CAIEEGQVGRQYF.

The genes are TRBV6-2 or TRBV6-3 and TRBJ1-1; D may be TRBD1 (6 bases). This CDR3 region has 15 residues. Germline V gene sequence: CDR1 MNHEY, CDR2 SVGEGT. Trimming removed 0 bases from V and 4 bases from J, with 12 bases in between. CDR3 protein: CASSYSGTRGTEAFF. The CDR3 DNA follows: TGTGCCAGCAGTTACTCTGGGACAAGGGGCACTGAAGCTTTCTTT.

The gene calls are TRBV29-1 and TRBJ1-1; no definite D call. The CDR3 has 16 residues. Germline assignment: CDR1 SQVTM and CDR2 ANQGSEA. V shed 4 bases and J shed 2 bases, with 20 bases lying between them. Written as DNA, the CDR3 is TGCAGCGTTGGCCCCCACGGGTCTTCGGCAAACACTGAAGCTTTCTTT. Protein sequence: CSVGPHGSSANTEAFF.

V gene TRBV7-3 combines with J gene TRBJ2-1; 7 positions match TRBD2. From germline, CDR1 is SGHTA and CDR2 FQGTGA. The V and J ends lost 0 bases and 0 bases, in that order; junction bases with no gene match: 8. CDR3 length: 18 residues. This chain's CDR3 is CASSLTGGLGSSYNEQFF. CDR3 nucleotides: TGTGCCAGCAGCTTAACGGGCGGACTAGGGAGCTCCTACAATGAGCAGTTCTTC.

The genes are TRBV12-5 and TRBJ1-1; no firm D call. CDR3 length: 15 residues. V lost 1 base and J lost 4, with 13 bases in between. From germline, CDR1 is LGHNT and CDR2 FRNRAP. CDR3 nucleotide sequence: TGTGCTAGTGGTTTGGGGCAGACCGCGGTCACTGAAGCTTTCTTT. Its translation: CASGLGQTAVTEAFF.

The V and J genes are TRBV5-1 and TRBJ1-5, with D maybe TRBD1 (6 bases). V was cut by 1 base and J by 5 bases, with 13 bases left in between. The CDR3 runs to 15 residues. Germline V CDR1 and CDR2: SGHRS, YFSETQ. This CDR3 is CASSLYAGADQPQHF. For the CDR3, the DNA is TGCGCCAGCAGCTTGTACGCAGGGGCCGATCAGCCCCAGCATTTT.

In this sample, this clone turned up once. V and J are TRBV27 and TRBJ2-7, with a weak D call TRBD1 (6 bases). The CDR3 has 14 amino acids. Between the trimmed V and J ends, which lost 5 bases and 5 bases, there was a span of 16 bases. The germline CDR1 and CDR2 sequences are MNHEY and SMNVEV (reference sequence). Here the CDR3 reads CASSPTPGQNEQYF. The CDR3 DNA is TGTGCCAGCAGTCCTACCCCGGGACAAAACGAGCAGTACTTC.

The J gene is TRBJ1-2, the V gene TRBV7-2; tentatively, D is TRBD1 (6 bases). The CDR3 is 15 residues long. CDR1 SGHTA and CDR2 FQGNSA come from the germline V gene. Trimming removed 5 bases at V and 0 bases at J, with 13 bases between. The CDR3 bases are TGTGCCAGCAGCCGCGACAGGTTTCCTAACTATGGCTACACCTTC. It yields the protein CASSRDRFPNYGYTF.

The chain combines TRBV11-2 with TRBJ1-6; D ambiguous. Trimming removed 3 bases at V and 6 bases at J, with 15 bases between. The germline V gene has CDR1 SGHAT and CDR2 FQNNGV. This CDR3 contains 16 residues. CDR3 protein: CASSFFGKTINSPLHF. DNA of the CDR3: TGTGCCAGCAGCTTTTTCGGGAAGACAATTAATTCACCCCTCCACTTT.

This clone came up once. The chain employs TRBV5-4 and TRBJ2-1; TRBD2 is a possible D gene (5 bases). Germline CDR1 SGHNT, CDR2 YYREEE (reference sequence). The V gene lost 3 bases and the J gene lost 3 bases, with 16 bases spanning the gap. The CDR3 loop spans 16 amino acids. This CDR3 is CASSSKKASHYNEQFF. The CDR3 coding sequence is TGTGCCAGCAGCTCAAAAAAGGCTAGCCACTACAATGAGCAGTTCTTC.

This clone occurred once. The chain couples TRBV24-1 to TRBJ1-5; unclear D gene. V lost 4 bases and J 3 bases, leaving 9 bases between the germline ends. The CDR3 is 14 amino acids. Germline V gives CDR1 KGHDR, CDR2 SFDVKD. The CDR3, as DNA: TGTGCCACCAGTGACCCCGGTATCAATCAGCCCCAGCATTTT. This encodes CATSDPGINQPQHF.

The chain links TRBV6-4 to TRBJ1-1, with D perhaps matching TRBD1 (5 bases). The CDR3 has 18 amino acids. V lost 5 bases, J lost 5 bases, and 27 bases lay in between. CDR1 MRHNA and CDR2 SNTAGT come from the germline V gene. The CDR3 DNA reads TGTGCCAGCAGTCCTAGCCGGGACTTCCCAGGGCTGGTTACTGAAGCTTTCTTT. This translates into CASSPSRDFPGLVTEAFF.

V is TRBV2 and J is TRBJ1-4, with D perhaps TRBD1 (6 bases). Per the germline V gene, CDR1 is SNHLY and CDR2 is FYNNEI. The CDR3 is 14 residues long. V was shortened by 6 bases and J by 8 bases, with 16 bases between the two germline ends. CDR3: CASRRPGGPEKLFF. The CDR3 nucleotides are TGTGCCAGCAGAAGACCGGGGGGGCCGGAAAAACTGTTTTTT.

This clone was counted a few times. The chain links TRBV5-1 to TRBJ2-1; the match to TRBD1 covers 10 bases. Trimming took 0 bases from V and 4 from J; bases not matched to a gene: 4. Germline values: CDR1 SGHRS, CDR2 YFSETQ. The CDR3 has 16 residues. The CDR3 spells CASSLVGDRGYNEQFF. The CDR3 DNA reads TGCGCCAGCAGCTTGGTAGGGGACAGGGGTTACAATGAGCAGTTCTTC.

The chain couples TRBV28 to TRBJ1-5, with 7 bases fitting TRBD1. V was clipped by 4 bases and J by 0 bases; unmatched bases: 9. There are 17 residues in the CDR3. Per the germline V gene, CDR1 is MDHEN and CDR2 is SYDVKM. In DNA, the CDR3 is TGTGCCAGCAGTTATTTTTCCGGGACAGCTAGCAATCAGCCCCAGCATTTT. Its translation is CASSYFSGTASNQPQHF.

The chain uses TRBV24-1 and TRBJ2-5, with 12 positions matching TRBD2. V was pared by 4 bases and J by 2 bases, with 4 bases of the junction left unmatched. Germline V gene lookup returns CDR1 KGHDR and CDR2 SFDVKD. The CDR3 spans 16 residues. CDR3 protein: CATSDQTSGRQETQYF. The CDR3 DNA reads TGTGCCACCAGTGACCAGACTAGCGGGAGACAAGAGACCCAGTACTTC.

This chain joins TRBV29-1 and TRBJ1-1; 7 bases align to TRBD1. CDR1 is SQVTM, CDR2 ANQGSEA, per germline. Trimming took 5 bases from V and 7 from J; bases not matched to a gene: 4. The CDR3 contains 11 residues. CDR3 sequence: CSVRGGGEAFF. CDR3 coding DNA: TGCAGCGTTCGAGGGGGCGGTGAAGCTTTCTTT.

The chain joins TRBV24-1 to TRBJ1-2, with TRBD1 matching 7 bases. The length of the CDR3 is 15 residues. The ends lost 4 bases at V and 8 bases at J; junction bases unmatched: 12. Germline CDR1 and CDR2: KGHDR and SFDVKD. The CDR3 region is CATSEPGGNLEGYTF. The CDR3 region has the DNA TGTGCCACCAGTGAGCCAGGGGGAAACCTAGAAGGCTACACCTTC.

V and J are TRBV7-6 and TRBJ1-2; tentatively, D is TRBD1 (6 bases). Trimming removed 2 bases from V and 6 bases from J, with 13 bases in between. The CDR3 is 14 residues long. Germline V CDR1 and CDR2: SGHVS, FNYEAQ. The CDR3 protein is CASSLTQGNDGYTF. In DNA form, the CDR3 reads TGTGCCAGCAGCTTAACTCAGGGGAACGATGGCTACACCTTC. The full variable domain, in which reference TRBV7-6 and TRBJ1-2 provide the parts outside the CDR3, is GAGVSQSPRYKVTKRGQDVALRCDPISGHVSLYWYRQALGQGPEFLTYFNYEAQQDKSGLPNDRFSAERPEGSISTLTIQRTEQRDSAMYRCASSLTQGNDGYTFGSGTRLTVV.

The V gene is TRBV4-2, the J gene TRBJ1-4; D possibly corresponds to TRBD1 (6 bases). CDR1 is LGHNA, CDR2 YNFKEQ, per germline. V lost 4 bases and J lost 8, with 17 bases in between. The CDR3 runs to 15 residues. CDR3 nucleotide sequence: TGTGCCAGCAGCCCCACAGGGTCCGTCTACGAAAAACTGTTTTTT. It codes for CASSPTGSVYEKLFF.

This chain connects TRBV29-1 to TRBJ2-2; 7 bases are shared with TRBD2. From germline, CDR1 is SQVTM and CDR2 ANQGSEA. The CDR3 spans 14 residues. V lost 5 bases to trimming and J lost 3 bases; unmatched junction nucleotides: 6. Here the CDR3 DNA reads TGCAGCGTTACGCGGGAGCGGCACACCGGGGAGCTGTTTTTT. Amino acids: CSVTRERHTGELFF.

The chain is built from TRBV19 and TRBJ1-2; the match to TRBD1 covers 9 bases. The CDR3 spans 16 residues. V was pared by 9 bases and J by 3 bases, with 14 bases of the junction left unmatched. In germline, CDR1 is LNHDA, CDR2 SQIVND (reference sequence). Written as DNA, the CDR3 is TGTGCCAGCAACCCCGGGACAGGGACGTTGGACTATGGCTACACCTTC. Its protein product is CASNPGTGTLDYGYTF. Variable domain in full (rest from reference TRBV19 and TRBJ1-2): DGGITQSPKYLFRKEGQNVTLSCEQNLNHDAMYWYRQDPGQGLRLIYYSQIVNDFQKGDIAEGYSVSREKKESFPLTVTSAQKNPTAFYLCASNPGTGTLDYGYTFGSGTRLTVV.

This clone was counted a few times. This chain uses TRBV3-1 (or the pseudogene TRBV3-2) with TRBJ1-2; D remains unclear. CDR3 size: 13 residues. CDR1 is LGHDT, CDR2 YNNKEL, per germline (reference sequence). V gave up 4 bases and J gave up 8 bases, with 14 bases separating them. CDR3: CASSRASRRGYTF. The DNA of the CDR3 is TGTGCCAGCAGCCGGGCCTCGAGGAGGGGCTACACCTTC.

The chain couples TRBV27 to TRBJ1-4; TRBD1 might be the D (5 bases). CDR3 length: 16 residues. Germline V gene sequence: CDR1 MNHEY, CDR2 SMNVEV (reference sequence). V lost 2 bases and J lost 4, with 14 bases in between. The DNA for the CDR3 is TGTGCCAGCAGTTTAAGTTGGGGGGAGGATAATGAAAAACTGTTTTTT. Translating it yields CASSLSWGEDNEKLFF.

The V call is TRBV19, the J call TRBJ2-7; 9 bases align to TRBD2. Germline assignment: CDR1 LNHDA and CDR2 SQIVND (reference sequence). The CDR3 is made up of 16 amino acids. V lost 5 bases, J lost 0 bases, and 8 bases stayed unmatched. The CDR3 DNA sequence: TGTGCCAGTAGTTCCCAAGCGGGAGGCCTCTCCTACGAGCAGTACTTC. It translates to CASSSQAGGLSYEQYF.

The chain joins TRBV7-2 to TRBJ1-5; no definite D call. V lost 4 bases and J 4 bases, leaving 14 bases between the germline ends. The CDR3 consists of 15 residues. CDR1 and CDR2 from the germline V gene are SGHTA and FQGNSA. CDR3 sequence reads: CASSSRGGGNQPQHF. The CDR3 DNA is TGTGCCAGCAGCTCGAGAGGTGGCGGAAATCAGCCCCAGCATTTT.

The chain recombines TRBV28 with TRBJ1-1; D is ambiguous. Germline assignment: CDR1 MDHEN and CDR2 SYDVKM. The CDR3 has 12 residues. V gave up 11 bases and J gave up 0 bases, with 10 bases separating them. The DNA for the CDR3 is TGTGCCCGCTGCAGGATGAACACTGAAGCTTTCTTT. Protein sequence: CARCRMNTEAFF.

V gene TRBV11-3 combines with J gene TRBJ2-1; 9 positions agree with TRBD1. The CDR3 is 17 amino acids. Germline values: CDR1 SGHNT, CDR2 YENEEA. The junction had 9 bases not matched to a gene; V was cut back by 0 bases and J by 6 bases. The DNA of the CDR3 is TGTGCCAGCAGCTTAGAAGCGCGGGGACAGGGTATCAATGAGCAGTTCTTC. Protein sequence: CASSLEARGQGINEQFF.